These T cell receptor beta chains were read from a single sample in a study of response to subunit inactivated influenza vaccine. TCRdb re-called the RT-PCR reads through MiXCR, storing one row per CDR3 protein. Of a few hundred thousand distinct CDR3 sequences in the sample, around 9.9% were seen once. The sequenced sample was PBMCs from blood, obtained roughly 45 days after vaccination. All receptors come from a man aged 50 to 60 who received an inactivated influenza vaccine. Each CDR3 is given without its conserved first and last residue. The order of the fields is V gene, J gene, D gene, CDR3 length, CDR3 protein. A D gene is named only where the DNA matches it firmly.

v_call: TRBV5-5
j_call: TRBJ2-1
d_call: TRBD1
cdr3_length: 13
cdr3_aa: ASSLQGASGNEQF

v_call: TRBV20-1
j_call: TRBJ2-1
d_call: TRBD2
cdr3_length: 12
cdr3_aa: SASQASGYNEQF

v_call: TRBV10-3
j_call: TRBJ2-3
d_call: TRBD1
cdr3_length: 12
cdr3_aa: AIKRGQGTDTQY

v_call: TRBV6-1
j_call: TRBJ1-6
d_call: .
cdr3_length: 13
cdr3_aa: ASSPRTLVNSPLH

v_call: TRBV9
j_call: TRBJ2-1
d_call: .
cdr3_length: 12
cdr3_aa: ASSVDTSGNEQF

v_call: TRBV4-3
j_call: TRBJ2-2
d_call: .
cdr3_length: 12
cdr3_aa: ASSRGPNTGELF

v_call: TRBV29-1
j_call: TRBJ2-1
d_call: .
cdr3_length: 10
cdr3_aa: SVDGARNEQF

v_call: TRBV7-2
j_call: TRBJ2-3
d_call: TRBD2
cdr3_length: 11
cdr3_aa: GATSGVEDTQY

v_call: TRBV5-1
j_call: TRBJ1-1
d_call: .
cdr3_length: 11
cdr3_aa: ASIRGYGTEAF

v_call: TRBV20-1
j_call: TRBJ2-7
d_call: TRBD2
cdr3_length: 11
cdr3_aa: SAPGTNSYEQY

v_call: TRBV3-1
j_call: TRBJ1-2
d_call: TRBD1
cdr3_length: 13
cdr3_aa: ASSHPGQGLNGYT

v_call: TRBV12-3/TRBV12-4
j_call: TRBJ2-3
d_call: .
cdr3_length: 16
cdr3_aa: ASSLAFLSDWNTDTQY

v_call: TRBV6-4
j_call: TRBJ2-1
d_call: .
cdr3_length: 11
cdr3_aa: ASSDSPYNEQF

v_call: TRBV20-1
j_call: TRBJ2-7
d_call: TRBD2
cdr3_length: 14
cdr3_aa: SARSIRTSGNYEQY

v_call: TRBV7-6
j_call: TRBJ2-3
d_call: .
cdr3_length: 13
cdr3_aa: ASSLAPAWTDTQY

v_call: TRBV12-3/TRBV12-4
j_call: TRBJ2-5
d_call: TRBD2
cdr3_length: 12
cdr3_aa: ASTDRTSWETQY

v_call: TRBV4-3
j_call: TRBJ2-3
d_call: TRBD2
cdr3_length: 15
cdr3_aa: ASSQGRLAGGPDTQY

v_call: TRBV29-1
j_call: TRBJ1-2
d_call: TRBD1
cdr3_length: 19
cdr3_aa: SVEDPWVQGNSRRTQWGYT

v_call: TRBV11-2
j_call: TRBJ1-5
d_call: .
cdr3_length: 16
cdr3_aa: ASSLVATGGNSNQPQH

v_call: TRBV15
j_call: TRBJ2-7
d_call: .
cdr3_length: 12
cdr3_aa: ATSREQGPYEQY

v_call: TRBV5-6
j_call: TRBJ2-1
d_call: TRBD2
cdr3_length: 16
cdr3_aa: ASSLGPGLAGGYNEQF

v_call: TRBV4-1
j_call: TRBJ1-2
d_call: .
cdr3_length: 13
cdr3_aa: ASSPQPGPNYGYT

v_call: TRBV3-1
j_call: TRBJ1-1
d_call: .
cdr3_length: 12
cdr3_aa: ASSDKLLNTEAF

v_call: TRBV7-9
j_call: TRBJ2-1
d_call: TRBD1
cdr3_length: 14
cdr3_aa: ASSSTGAVSYNEQF

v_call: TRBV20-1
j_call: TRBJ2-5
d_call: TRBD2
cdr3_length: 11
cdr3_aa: SAPRGGLGTQY

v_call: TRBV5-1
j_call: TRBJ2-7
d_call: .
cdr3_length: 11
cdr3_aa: ASSLATGYEQY

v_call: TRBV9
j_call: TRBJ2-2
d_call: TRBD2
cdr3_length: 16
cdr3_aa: ASSEGTSPGSNTGELF

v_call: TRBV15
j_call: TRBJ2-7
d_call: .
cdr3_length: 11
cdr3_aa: ATSRVGSYEQY

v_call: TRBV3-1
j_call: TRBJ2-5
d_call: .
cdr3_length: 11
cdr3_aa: ASSQGIKETQY

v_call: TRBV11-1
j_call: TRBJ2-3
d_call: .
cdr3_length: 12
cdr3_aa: ASSLSGPPDTQY

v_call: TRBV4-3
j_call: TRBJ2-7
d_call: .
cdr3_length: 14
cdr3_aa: ASSQERDVTSYEQY

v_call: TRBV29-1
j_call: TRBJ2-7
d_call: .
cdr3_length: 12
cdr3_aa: SVGEGSSSYEQY

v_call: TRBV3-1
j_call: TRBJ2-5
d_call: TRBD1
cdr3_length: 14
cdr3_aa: ASSTRDRGDKETQY

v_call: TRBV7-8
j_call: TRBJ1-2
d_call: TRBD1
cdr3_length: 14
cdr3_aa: ASSLDGTGGAGGYT

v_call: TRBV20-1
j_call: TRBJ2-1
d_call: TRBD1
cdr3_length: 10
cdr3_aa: TTRGINNEQF

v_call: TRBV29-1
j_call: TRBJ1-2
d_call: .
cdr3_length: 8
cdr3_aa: SVGQGGYT

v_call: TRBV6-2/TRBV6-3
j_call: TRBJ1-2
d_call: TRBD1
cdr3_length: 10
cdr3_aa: ASKRDRDDYT

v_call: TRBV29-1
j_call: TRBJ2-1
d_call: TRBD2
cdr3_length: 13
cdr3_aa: SVSTIAGGYNEQF

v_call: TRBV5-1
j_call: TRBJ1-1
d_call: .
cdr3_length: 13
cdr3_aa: ASSSRQALNTEAF

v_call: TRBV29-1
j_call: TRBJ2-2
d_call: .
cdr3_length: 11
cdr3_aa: SVGRPFAGELF

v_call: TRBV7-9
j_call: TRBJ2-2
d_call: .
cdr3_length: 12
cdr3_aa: ASSLHQEGGELF

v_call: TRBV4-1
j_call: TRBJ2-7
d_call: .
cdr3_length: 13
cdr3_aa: ASSLRGGGPYEQY

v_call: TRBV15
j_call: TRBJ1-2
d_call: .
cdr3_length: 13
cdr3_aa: ATSSIGGGSSASH

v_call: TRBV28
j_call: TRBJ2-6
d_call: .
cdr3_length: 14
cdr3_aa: ASSSPEVSGANVLT

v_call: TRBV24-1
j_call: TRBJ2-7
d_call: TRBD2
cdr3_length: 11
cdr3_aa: ATSGRDSYEQY

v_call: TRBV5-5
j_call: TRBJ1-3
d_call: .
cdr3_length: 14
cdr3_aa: ASSWPSRGSGNTIY

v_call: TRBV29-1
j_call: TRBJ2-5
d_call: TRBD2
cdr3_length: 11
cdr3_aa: SGGTSGWETQY

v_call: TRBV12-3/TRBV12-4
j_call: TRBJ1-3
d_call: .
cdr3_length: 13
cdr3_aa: ASTQEGAAGNTIY

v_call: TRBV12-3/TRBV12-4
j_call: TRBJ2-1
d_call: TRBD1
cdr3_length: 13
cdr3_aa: ASSFSWTGDGEQF

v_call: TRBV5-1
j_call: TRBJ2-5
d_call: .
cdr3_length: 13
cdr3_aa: ASSQNQGIQETQY

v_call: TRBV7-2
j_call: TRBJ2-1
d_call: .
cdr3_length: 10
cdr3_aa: ASTVEADEQF

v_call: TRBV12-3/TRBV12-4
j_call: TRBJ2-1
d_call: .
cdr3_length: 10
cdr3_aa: AIQLSGNEQF

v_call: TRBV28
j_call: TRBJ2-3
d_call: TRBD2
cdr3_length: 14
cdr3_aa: ASSRTSGGITDTQY

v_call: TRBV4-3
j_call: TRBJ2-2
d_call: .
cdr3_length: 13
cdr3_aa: ASSQEVARTGELF

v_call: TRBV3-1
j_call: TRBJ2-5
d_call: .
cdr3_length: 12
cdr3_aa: ASSPSTLQETQY

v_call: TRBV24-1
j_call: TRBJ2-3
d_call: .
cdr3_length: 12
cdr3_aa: ATSDRTGTNTQY

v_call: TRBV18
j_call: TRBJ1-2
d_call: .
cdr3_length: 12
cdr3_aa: ASSPHQALDGYT